The 11 T cell receptor beta chains below were found in one sample sequenced in a study of early T cells in non-severe SARS-CoV-2 infection. MiXCR was run by TCRdb on the 5' RACE reads, yielding one entry per CDR3 protein. Of tens of thousands of distinct CDR3 sequences in the sample, roughly 14% were seen once. Sequencing was done on a sample of whole blood. The receptors derive from an adult who was a healthcare worker with PCR-confirmed SARS-CoV-2 infection or an uninfected control (not recorded which).

This clonotype was found a few times. Compared with germline, one end of the junction differs, possibly owing to a read error. The V and J genes are TRBV4-1 and TRBJ1-3, with 8 nucleotides matching TRBD1. The CDR3 runs 17 residues. Per the germline V gene, CDR1 is MGHRA and CDR2 is YSYEKL. This CDR3 is CASSQMTGDYSENTIYF. The CDR3 DNA follows: TGCGCCAGCAGCCAAATGACAGGGGACTACTCTGAAAACACCATATATTTT.

This sequence joins TRBV10-1 and TRBJ2-5; no definite D call. CDR1 and CDR2 (germline): WNHNN, SYGVQD (reference sequence). This CDR3 has 16 amino acids. V was cut by 2 bases and J by 2 bases, with 15 bases left in between. The CDR3 region is CASSEGIRRFQETQYF. CDR3 nucleotide sequence: TGCGCCAGCAGTGAGGGAATAAGAAGGTTTCAAGAGACCCAGTACTTC.

About this clonotype: This could be a read error, since a much larger clone is one nucleotide away. The chain has TRBV5-6 and TRBJ2-5, with D unclear. The germline CDR1 and CDR2 sequences are SGHDT and YYEEEE. This CDR3 spans 13 amino acids. This chain's CDR3 is CASSLAREESQYF. In nucleotides, the CDR3 is TGTGCCAGCAGCTTGGCTAGGGAAGAGTCCCAGTACTTC.

The sample holds a few counts of this clonotype. This chain links TRBV14 with TRBJ1-6; D is uncertain. CDR3 length equals 15 residues. Germline V gene sequence: CDR1 SGHDN, CDR2 FVKESK. V dropped 6 bases and J dropped 0 bases, with 9 bases sitting between them. The CDR3 DNA reads TGTGCCAGCAGTTCGGAGAGCTCCTATAATTCACCCCTCCACTTT. Its protein is CASSSESSYNSPLHF.

This chain's CDR3 is CASSPQVGDRTDTQYF. DNA of the CDR3: TGTGCCAGCAGCCCCCAGGTGGGGGATCGGACAGATACGCAGTATTTT. This chain connects TRBV7-3 to TRBJ2-3, with D possibly called TRBD1 or TRBD2 (5 bases each). V gave up 5 bases and J gave up 3 bases, with 18 bases separating them. Germline CDR1 and CDR2: SGHTA and FQGTGA. CDR3 length equals 16 residues.

This clonotype was observed a handful of times. The chain couples TRBV12-5 to TRBJ2-5; D call uncertain. The CDR3 is made up of 11 amino acids. V was clipped by 6 bases and J by 4 bases, with 6 bases between them. Germline V lookup: CDR1 LGHNT, CDR2 FRNRAP. The CDR3 region is CASGLLETQYF. The CDR3 nucleotides read TGTGCTAGTGGCCTTCTAGAGACCCAGTACTTC.

This clonotype appeared many times. The rearrangement uses TRBV2 and TRBJ2-7; 7 nucleotides agree with TRBD1. Germline CDR1 and CDR2: SNHLY and FYNNEI. There are 12 residues in the CDR3. The J segment lost 4 bases and the V segment lost 7 bases, leaving 4 bases of the junction unmatched. The CDR3 sequence is CASKGQSYEQYV. As DNA, the CDR3 is TGTGCCAGCAAGGGACAGTCTTACGAGCAGTACGTC.

There are many counts of this clonotype. CDR3 protein: CASSDDKLADPINSPLHF. The CDR3 coding sequence is TGTGCCAGCAGTGACGATAAGTTGGCGGACCCCATCAATTCACCCCTCCACTTT. The chain joins TRBV6-1 to TRBJ1-6; no clear D. CDR3 length: 18 residues. V was cut by 3 bases and J by 7 bases, with 22 bases left in between. Germline V gene data show CDR1 as MNHNS and CDR2 as SASEGT.

This clonotype was seen only a few times. The chain recombines TRBV20-1 with TRBJ1-5; D remains ambiguous. V was clipped by 3 bases and J by 0 bases, with 9 bases between them. This CDR3 region has 14 residues. Germline V gives CDR1 DFQATT, CDR2 SNEGSKA (reference sequence). The CDR3, as DNA: TGCAGTGCTAGTAGAGGTTATAGCAATCAGCCCCAGCATTTT. This codes for CSASRGYSNQPQHF.

In its sample, this clonotype was seen many times. This sequence joins TRBV24-1 and TRBJ1-5; a weak D match, TRBD1 (6 bases). This CDR3 spans 16 amino acids. Looked up from germline, CDR1 is KGHDR and CDR2 is SFDVKD. Trimming removed 4 bases at V and 4 bases at J, with 16 bases between. The CDR3 DNA reads as TGTGCCACCAGTGACCGTGGGACACCAGGAAATCAGCCCCAGCATTTT. Amino acids: CATSDRGTPGNQPQHF.

This clonotype turned up a few times. The chain is built from TRBV5-6 and TRBJ2-3, with D uncertain. The CDR3 consists of 14 residues. CDR1 SGHDT and CDR2 YYEEEE come from the germline V gene. Trimming shortened V by 0 bases and J by 2 bases, and 7 bases separated the two germline ends. CDR3 residues: CASSLGQITDTQYF. CDR3 DNA sequence: TGTGCCAGCAGCTTGGGACAAATCACAGATACGCAGTATTTT.